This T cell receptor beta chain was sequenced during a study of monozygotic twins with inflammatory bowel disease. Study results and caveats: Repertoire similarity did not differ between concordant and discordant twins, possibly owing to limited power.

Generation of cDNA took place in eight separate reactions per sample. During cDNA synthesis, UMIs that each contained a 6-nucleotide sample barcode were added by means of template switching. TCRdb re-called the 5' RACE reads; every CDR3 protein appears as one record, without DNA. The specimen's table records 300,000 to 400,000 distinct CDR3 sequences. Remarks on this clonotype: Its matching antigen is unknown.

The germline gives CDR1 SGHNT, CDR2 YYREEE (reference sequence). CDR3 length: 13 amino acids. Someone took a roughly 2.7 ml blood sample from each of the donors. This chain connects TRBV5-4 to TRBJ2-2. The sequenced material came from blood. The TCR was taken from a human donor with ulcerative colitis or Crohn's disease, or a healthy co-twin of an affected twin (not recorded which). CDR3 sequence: CASTRRDTGELFF. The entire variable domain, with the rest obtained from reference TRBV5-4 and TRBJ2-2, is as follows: ETGVTQSPTHLIKTRGQQVTLRCSSQSGHNTVSWYQQALGQGPQFIFQYYREEENGRGNFPPRFSGLQFPNYSSELNVNALELDDSALYLCASTRRDTGELFFGEGSRLTVL.